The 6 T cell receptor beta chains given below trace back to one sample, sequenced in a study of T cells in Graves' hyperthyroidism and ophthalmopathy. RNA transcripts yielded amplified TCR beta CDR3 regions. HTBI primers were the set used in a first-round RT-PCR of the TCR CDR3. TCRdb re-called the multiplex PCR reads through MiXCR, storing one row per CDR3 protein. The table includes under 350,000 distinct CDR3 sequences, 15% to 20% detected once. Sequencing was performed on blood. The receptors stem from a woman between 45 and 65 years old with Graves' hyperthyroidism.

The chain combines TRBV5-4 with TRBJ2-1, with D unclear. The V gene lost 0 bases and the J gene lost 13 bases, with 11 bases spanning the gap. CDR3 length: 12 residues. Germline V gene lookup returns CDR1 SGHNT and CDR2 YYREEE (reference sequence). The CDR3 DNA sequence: TGTGCCAGCAGCTTGGCGGTCGGCAGCCAGTTCTTC. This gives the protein CASSLAVGSQFF.

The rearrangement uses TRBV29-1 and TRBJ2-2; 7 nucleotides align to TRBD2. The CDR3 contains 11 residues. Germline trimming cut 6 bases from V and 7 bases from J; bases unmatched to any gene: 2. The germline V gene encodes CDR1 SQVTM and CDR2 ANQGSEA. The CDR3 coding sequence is TGCAGCGTGGGAGGGGTCGGGGAGCTGTTTTTT. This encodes CSVGGVGELFF.

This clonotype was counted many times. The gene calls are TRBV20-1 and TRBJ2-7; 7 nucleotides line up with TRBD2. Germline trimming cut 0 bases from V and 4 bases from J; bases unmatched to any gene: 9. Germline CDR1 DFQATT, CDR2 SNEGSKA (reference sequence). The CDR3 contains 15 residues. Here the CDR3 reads CSARDMRGKLYEQYF. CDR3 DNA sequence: TGCAGTGCTAGAGATATGCGGGGGAAGCTTTACGAGCAGTACTTC.

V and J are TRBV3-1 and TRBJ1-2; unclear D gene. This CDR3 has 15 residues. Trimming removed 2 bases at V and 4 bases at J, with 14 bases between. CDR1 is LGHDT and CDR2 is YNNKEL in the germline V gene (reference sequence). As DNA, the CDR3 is TGTGCCAGCAGCCAAATGGGCAGCGAGGGCTATGGCTACACCTTC. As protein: CASSQMGSEGYGYTF.

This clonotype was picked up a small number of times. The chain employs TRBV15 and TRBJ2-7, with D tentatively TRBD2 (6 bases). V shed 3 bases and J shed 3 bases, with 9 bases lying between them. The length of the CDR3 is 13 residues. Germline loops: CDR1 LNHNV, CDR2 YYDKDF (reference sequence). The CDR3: CATSRGEDYEQYF. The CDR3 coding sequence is TGTGCCACCAGCAGGGGGGAGGACTACGAGCAGTACTTC.

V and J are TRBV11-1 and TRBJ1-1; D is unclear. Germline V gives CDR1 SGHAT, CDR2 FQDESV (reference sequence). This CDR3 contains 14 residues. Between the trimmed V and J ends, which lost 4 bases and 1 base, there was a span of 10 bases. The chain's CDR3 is CASSSSQQNTEAFF. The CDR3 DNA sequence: TGTGCCAGCAGCTCTAGTCAGCAGAACACTGAAGCTTTCTTT.